The T cell receptor (beta chain) described here comes from a study of T cell changes during pregnancy in multiple sclerosis (dated by TCRdb to between 2018 and 2021). For context, the study as a whole: In women with multiple sclerosis, the researchers looked at how the T cell repertoire shifted as pregnancy progressed.

Libraries were prepared through the immunoSEQ multiplex PCR assay. TCRdb took over this immuneACCESS table, retaining in-frame rearrangements with V and J assigned. Such tables are incomplete; in checked studies, under half of the missing clones stem from an unresolved V gene, and the remainder is unexplained. This sample lists under 55,000 clones; 70% to 90% were detected once. The leading ten clones occupy under 2% of the sample. This clone occurred a few times. The antigen it recognizes is unknown. No base quality information exists; no much larger clone differs at one position. Trimming accounts for 6 bases at V and 5 bases at J, while the number of junction bases matched to no gene is 11. The CDR1 and CDR2 encoded by the germline V gene are MNHEY and SVGAGI. Counted from cysteine to phenylalanine, this CDR3 has 15 amino acids. Just CDR3 DNA is preserved here, 45 bases in frame from base 1.

Here the sequenced sample was peripheral blood, taken in the first trimester of pregnancy. The clonotype comes from a female donor with multiple sclerosis, enrolled in a pregnancy study. This chain is built from TRBV6-5 and TRBJ1-1; 8 middle bases align to TRBD1. Read as DNA, the sequence is TGTGCCAGCAGGCTTGGACAGGGTACGGGGACTGAAGCTTTCTTT. This is translated as CASRLGQGTGTEAFF.